This TCR beta chain was sequenced during a study of cytomegalovirus exposure and HLA in healthy donors. The study ran its PCR with 60 Vbeta and 13 Jbeta primers. Authors' methods: In a later analysis, 80 million or so unique TCR beta chains included roughly 11 million shared by two or more donors. Generated by immunoSEQ multiplex PCR, the TCRdb table keeps only in-frame clones and is missing some. The V and J calls and clone size are taken from that table; D and trimming were inferred from the DNA. The sample comprises tens of thousands of clones, roughly 80% of which are singletons, and under 5% rests with the top ten. General study findings and limits: Per a later analysis, fewer than 20,000 TCR beta sequences showed association with HLA alleles at 0.05 false discovery rate. Highest at DRB1 and lowest at HLA-C, TCR association rates differed among HLA loci in a later analysis.

As to this clone: Its antigen is still unknown.

The germline CDR1 and CDR2 sequences are LNHDA and SQIVND (reference sequence). This CDR3 has 15 amino acids. V was cut by 3 bases and J by 0 bases, with 6 bases left in between. The rearrangement uses TRBV19 and TRBJ2-6, with a tentative D call TRBD1 (5 bases). The sequenced material came from PBMCs. The sequence came from a woman between 35 and 50 years old in good health and CMV-seronegative. CDR3 in amino acids: CASSITGSGANVLTF. The CDR3 DNA is TGTGCCAGTAGTATTACAGGCTCTGGGGCCAACGTCCTGACTTTC.